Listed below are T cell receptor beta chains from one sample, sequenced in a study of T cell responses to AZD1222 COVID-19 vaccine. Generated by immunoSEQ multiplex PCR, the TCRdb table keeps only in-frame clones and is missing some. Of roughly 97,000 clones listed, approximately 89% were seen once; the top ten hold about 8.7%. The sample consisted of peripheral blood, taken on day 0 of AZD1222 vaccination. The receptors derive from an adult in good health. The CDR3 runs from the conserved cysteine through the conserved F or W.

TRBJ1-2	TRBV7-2	CASSIYPGQANYGYTF
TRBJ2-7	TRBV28	CASSLFGDGQFYEQYF
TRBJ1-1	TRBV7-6	CASSLVRGYTEAFF
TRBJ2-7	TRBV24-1	CATSAGYEQYF
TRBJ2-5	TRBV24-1	CATSDFGGPGETQYF
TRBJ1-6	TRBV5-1	CASSLGSGEGSPLHF
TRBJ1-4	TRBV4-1	CASSLDRGNEKLFF
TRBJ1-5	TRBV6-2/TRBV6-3	CASSTARQGVNQPQHF
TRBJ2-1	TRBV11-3	CASSLDGLAGYNEQFF
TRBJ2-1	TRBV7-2	CASSFERDYYNEQFF
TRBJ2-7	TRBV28	CASSSETAISYEQYF
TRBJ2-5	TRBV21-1	CASSWGGVDLGVKETQYF
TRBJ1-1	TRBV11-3	CASSPGGAEAFF
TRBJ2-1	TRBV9	CASSVAAGVGNEQFF
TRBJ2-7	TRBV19	CASSDSTGSSAYEQYF
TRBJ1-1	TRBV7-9	CASSLPGGRSTEAFF
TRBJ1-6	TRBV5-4	CASSSDRGPIYNSPLHF
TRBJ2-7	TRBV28	CASSSDRYEQYF
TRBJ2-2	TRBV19	CASSGQTNTGELFF
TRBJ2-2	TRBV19	CASSIRIGSISGELFF
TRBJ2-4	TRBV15	CATSSSLLAKNIQYF
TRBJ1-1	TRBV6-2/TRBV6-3	CASTYQTEWAEAFF
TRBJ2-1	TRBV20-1	CSARPGNEQFF
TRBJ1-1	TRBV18	CASSPPGALGSTEAFF
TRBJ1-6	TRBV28	CASSAPGASLDSPLHF
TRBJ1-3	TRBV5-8	CASSLFAGYSGNTIYF
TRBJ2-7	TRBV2	CARRSVGSSYEQYF
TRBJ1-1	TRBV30	CAWSLEGQWRSTEAFF
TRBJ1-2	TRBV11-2	CASSLAGDNYGYTF
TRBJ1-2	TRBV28	CASTLGQWQGGYTF
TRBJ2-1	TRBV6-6	CASRRDGSYNEQFF
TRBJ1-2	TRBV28	CASSFDGNYGYTF
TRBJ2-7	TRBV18	CASSGDTYEQYF
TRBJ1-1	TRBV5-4	CASSFGTTEAFF
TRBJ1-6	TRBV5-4	CASSSDRGLNSPLHF
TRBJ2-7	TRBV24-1	CATSDSGYYASDEQYF
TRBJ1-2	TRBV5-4	CASSWNRGDVGGYTF
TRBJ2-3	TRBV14	CASSLLGGTDTQYF
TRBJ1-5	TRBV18	CASSPGTASNQPQHF
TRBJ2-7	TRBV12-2	CASRLAQRSRNYEQYF
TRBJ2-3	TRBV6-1	CASSELGGTKSDTQYF
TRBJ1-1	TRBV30	CAWGGLSTEAFF
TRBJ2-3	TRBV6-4	CASSDPGLGDTQYF
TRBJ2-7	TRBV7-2	CASSLSYEQYF
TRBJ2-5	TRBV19	CASSGQETQYF
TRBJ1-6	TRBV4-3	CASSQEGGLNSPLHF
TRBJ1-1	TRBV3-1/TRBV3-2	CASSLPGGEAFF
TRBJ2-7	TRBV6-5	CASGRDVPYEQYF
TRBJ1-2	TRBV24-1	CATSDPAGSPYGYTF
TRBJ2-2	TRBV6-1	CASSEPAGSAGELFF
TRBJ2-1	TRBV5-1	CASRPTSGSHNEQFF
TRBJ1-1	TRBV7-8	CASSLAGTVNTEAFF
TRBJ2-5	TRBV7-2	CASSGGPGETQYF
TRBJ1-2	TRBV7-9	CASSFELYGYTF